What follows are 23 T cell receptor beta chains derived from one specimen sequenced in a study of shared clonotypes between healthy human individuals. TCRdb's copy holds only in-frame clones and misses some; the assay was immunoSEQ multiplex PCR. Altogether about 660,000 clones are present, around two thirds being singletons, with the ten largest covering around 1.6%. The sequenced material came from memory CD4+ T cells sorted from blood. The subset was: CD45RA-negative fraction. Receptors were obtained from a woman aged 25 to 45 in good health.

The sample holds a few counts of this clone. The rearrangement joins TRBV18 to TRBJ1-5; D remains unclear. Germline V gene sequence: CDR1 KGHSH, CDR2 LQKENI. V was cut by 2 bases and J by 4 bases, with 9 bases left in between. The length of the CDR3 is 14 residues. CDR3 sequence: CASSPNTGNQPQHF. In DNA, the CDR3 is TGTGCCAGCTCACCAAACACGGGAAATCAGCCCCAGCATTTT. The variable domain in full, completed from reference TRBV18 and TRBJ1-5, reads NAGVMQNPRHLVRRRGQEARLRCSPMKGHSHVYWYRQLPEEGLKFMVYLQKENIIDESGMPKERFSAEFPKEGPSILRIQQVVRGDSAAYFCASSPNTGNQPQHFGDGTRLSIL.

The chain carries TRBV19 and TRBJ1-3; unclear D gene. Trimming took off 3 bases at V and 0 bases at J, with 9 bases between the two ends. The CDR3 has 15 amino acids. The germline gives CDR1 LNHDA, CDR2 SQIVND (reference sequence). CDR3 in amino acids: CASSISTNSGNTIYF. DNA of the CDR3: TGTGCCAGTAGTATCTCTACGAACTCTGGAAACACCATATATTTT.

This chain joins TRBV12-1 and TRBJ2-1; the listed D gene, TRBD2, was not tested against the DNA. TRBV12-1 represents a pseudogene. The CDR3 totals 14 residues. CDR3 protein: CASSHRTSGDEQFF. CDR3 DNA: TGTGCCAGCAGCCATAGGACTAGCGGGGATGAGCAGTTCTTC.

V is TRBV6-5 and J is TRBJ2-7; weak D call: TRBD2 (5 bases). The CDR3 covers 14 residues. The germline CDR1 and CDR2 sequences are MNHEY and SVGAGI. The V end was cut by 4 bases, the J end by 5 bases, with 15 bases between. The CDR3: CASSLGSDGDEQYF. The CDR3 nucleotides are TGTGCCAGCAGTTTAGGATCAGACGGGGACGAGCAGTACTTC.

V usage is TRBV7-6 and J usage is TRBJ1-1; D remains unclear. V was trimmed by 5 bases and J by 1 base, leaving 17 bases between them. The CDR3 loop spans 16 amino acids. Germline V gene data show CDR1 as SGHVS and CDR2 as FNYEAQ. Written as DNA, the CDR3 is TGTGCCAGCAGCGTCCACCCAACCATCGGGAACACTGAAGCTTTCTTT. This sequence encodes CASSVHPTIGNTEAFF.

There are a few counts of this clone. The chain links TRBV5-1 to TRBJ2-1, with a possible D match to TRBD2 (6 bases). The CDR3 totals 15 residues. V dropped 6 bases and J dropped 7 bases, with 20 bases sitting between them. The germline gives CDR1 SGHRS, CDR2 YFSETQ. CDR3: CASNTQPTSRNEQFF. The CDR3 DNA follows: TGCGCCAGCAATACCCAACCCACTAGCAGAAATGAGCAGTTCTTC.

The genes are TRBV7-9 and TRBJ1-2; D unclear. Germline-derived CDR1 and CDR2 are SEHNR and FQNEAQ (reference sequence). Deletions cut 7 bases from V and 8 bases from J, with 14 bases between. CDR3 length: 12 residues. Here the CDR3 reads CASTMDRLGYTF. The CDR3 nucleotides read TGTGCCAGCACCATGGACCGGCTAGGCTACACCTTC.

This clone was recorded a few times. The same CDR3 arises from other DNA sequences in this sample as well. The chain joins TRBV18 to TRBJ1-2, with D perhaps matching TRBD1 (5 bases). Trimming cost V 2 bases and J 7 bases, with 11 bases left between them. The CDR3 covers 13 residues. Germline CDR1 reads KGHSH; CDR2 reads LQKENI. The CDR3 is CASSPDRDRGYTF. The CDR3 DNA is TGTGCCAGCTCACCAGATAGGGACCGTGGCTACACCTTC.

The chain has TRBV28 and TRBJ1-5; the D gene is possibly TRBD1 (6 bases). V was pared by 7 bases and J by 2 bases, with 9 bases between. In germline, CDR1 is MDHEN, CDR2 SYDVKM. This CDR3 region has 13 residues. The CDR3 here is CASMTGGNQPQHF. In DNA form, the CDR3 reads TGTGCCAGCATGACAGGTGGCAATCAGCCCCAGCATTTT.

This clone was observed a single time. The rearrangement uses TRBV4-1 and TRBJ2-1; 8 bases match TRBD2. Trimming at V came to 0 bases and at J to 4 bases, leaving 8 bases not matched to a gene. The CDR3 is made up of 17 amino acids. Looked up from germline, CDR1 is MGHRA and CDR2 is YSYEKL. CDR3 DNA: TGCGCCAGCAGCCAAGACGGGGTAGCGGGAAGTTACAATGAGCAGTTCTTC. The encoded protein is CASSQDGVAGSYNEQFF.

This clone was detected only once. This chain connects TRBV7-3 to TRBJ2-7, with TRBD2 matching over 8 bases. This CDR3 contains 15 residues. Losses at the gene ends were 5 bases for V and 4 bases for J; bases not matched to a gene: 10. The V gene's germline CDR1 is SGHTA and CDR2 FQGTGA. DNA of the CDR3: TGTGCCAGCAGCCCCGGGGGGGCGGGGGATTACGAGCAGTACTTC. Its translation: CASSPGGAGDYEQYF.

The gene calls are TRBV28 and TRBJ2-1; perhaps TRBD2 as D (6 bases). The CDR3 length is 14 residues. The ends were cut back, 2 bases at V and 5 bases at J, with 10 bases in the middle. Germline CDR1 MDHEN, CDR2 SYDVKM. The DNA for the CDR3 is TGTGCCAGCAGTTTAACCGGAGGGAACAATGAGCAGTTCTTC. Translating it yields CASSLTGGNNEQFF.

The J gene is TRBJ2-5, the V gene TRBV4-1; perhaps TRBD2 as D (6 bases). Germline V gene data show CDR1 as MGHRA and CDR2 as YSYEKL. The CDR3 length is 17 residues. Deletions cut 0 bases from V and 5 bases from J, with 19 bases between. The CDR3 sequence is CASSQEFRRGGRETQYF. For the CDR3, the DNA is TGCGCCAGCAGCCAAGAATTTCGGCGGGGAGGCCGGGAGACCCAGTACTTC.

The J gene is TRBJ2-3, the V gene TRBV28; 16 bases match TRBD2. From germline, CDR1 is MDHEN and CDR2 SYDVKM. With 2 bases clipped from V and 0 bases from J, the junction kept 8 bases outside the gene matches. The CDR3 loop spans 20 amino acids. This chain's CDR3 is CASSLVGLAGGGSSTDTQYF. CDR3 coding DNA: TGTGCCAGCAGTTTAGTGGGACTAGCGGGAGGGGGCTCTAGCACAGATACGCAGTATTTT. Full variable domain (missing parts from reference TRBV28 and TRBJ2-3): DVKVTQSSRYLVKRTGEKVFLECVQDMDHENMFWYRQDPGLGLRLIYFSYDVKMKEKGDIPEGYSVSREKKERFSLILESASTNQTSMYLCASSLVGLAGGGSSTDTQYFGPGTRLTVL.

This clone was recorded many times. An end of the junction differs from the germline gene, which may be a read error. The rearrangement uses TRBV6-1 and TRBJ1-1; D perhaps matches TRBD1 (5 bases). CDR1 is MNHNS, CDR2 SASEGT, per germline. There are 15 residues in the CDR3. DNA of the CDR3: TGTGCCAGCAGCGAAGGCCGTCTTGGGGGCACTGAAGCTTTCTTT. As protein: CASSEGRLGGTEAFF.

V and J are TRBV2 and TRBJ2-1; 9 nucleotides agree with TRBD1. V trimming: 5 bases; J trimming: 4 bases; junction bases outside the gene matches: 6. The germline V gene encodes CDR1 SNHLY and CDR2 FYNNEI. CDR3 size: 15 residues. The chain's CDR3 is CASSSWTGDYNEQFF. The CDR3 DNA sequence: TGTGCCAGCAGTTCCTGGACAGGGGATTACAATGAGCAGTTCTTC.

CDR3 DNA: TGTGCCAGCCGAATAAACGTGCGTGTTAATGAAAAACTGTTTTTT. As protein: CASRINVRVNEKLFF. The chain links TRBV28 to TRBJ1-4; no definite D call. This CDR3 has 15 residues. Germline V gives CDR1 MDHEN, CDR2 SYDVKM. Trimming removed 8 bases from V and 4 bases from J, with 17 bases in between.

This clone appeared once. J is TRBJ2-7 and V is TRBV19, with D perhaps matching TRBD1 (5 bases). The CDR3 covers 14 residues. Trimming took 3 bases from V and 5 from J, leaving 14 bases between them. CDR1 and CDR2 from the germline V gene are LNHDA and SQIVND (reference sequence). CDR3 nucleotides: TGTGCCAGTAGTATTCAGGGATTAATCGACGAGCAGTACTTC. This gives the protein CASSIQGLIDEQYF.

The genes are TRBV5-1 and TRBJ2-1; unclear D gene. The CDR3 extends over 13 amino acids. Trimming took 0 bases from V and 12 from J, leaving 13 bases between them. CDR1 is SGHRS and CDR2 is YFSETQ in the germline V gene. The CDR3 nucleotides read TGCGCCAGCAGCTTGGATTTAGCCCTAGGGCAGTTCTTC. Protein product: CASSLDLALGQFF.

This chain uses TRBV30 with TRBJ2-5; D remains unclear. Near its end, the DNA agrees better with TRBJ2-7, so the J call may be wrong. This CDR3 contains 11 residues. CDR1 is GTSNPN and CDR2 is SVGIG in the germline V gene (reference sequence). This CDR3 is CAWSVGPEQYF. For the CDR3, the DNA is TGTGCCTGGAGTGTAGGGCCCGAGCAGTACTTC.

V gene TRBV11-2 combines with J gene TRBJ2-2, with D maybe TRBD1 (6 bases). The germline CDR1 and CDR2 sequences are SGHAT and FQNNGV. The length of the CDR3 is 15 residues. Trimming took 5 bases from V and 5 from J, leaving 15 bases between them. The CDR3 here is CASSPGASFTGELFF. CDR3 sequence (DNA): TGTGCCAGCAGCCCAGGGGCTAGTTTTACCGGGGAGCTGTTTTTT.

This rearrangement joins TRBV12-5 to TRBJ2-7; 11 nucleotides agree with TRBD1. The CDR3 has 14 residues. Germline V gene data show CDR1 as LGHNT and CDR2 as FRNRAP. Trimming removed 9 bases from V and 3 bases from J; junction bases left unmatched: 7. CDR3 nucleotide sequence: TGTGCTAGCAAGGGAGGGACAGGGGGCTACGAGCAGTACTTC. This sequence encodes CASKGGTGGYEQYF.

The table lists this clone with a count of one. CDR3 region: CAISDLDRGGTEAFF. Here the CDR3 DNA reads TGTGCCATCAGTGACCTAGACAGGGGTGGGACTGAAGCTTTCTTT. This chain connects TRBV10-3 to TRBJ1-1; 8 bases map to TRBD1. CDR1 and CDR2 (germline): ENHRY, SYGVKD. The CDR3 sequence is 15 residues long. Germline trimming cut 3 bases from V and 5 bases from J; bases unmatched to any gene: 8.